This TCR beta chain originates from a study of cytomegalovirus exposure and HLA in healthy donors. CDR3 length: 11 residues. The V end lost 6 bases, the J end lost 7 bases, and 9 bases lay between the germline ends. Germline V gene sequence: CDR1 MNHEY, CDR2 SVGAGI. PCR was performed using 60 Vbeta and 13 Jbeta primers. Method: immunoSEQ multiplex PCR; TCRdb's copy keeps in-frame clones and lacks some. The table shows approximately 180,000 clones, with approximately 80% occurring only once. Sequencing was performed on PBMCs. This rearrangement joins TRBV6-5 to TRBJ1-1; D gene unclear. This TCR was sampled from a woman aged 40 to 49 in good health and CMV-seronegative. Written as DNA, the CDR3 is TGTGCCAGCAGCCGCAACTATGAAGCTTTCTTT. Translated: CASSRNYEAFF.